Listed here is a single T cell receptor (beta chain). Antigen unknown. The junction had 7 bases not matched to a gene; V was cut back by 1 base and J by 8 bases. The CDR3 contains 14 residues. CDR1 and CDR2 from the germline V gene are SQVTM and ANQGSEA. This entry comes from a study of cytomegalovirus exposure and HLA in healthy donors. Turning to the study itself: For the roughly 370 genotyped donors, 75% to 90% fell within the Caucasian-associated ancestry cluster. Findings and limits, study-wide: The authors listed approximately 150 TCR beta chains as cytomegalovirus-associated.

It was with 60 Vbeta and 13 Jbeta primers that the PCR ran. Data came from immunoSEQ multiplex PCR; TCRdb stores just in-frame clones and leaves some out. The table has around 140,000 clones, roughly 80% seen once. Sequenced input: PBMCs. The J gene is TRBJ1-4, the V gene TRBV29-1, with 7 bases that match TRBD1. The clonotype originates from a female donor in good health and CMV-seronegative. The CDR3 here is CSVEVRGLEEKLFF. The DNA of the CDR3 is TGCAGCGTTGAAGTAAGGGGGCTAGAGGAAAAACTGTTTTTT.